This T cell receptor beta chain is from a study of T cells in Graves' hyperthyroidism and ophthalmopathy. Study-level background: The initial diagnosis was the point when peripheral blood was collected, ahead of any treatment. Whole-study findings and limits: Most clonotypes expanded in thyroid above 0.001 were likewise present in blood. By a 13 V-J model, ophthalmopathy was set apart from stable hyperthyroidism.

CDR1 and CDR2 from the germline V gene are LGHDT and YNNKEL (reference sequence). CDR3 length: 15 residues. The V end lost 6 bases, the J end lost 5 bases, and 19 bases lay between the germline ends. It was RNA transcripts that yielded the amplified TCR beta CDR3 regions. Primed by the HTBI set, a first-round RT-PCR was run on the TCR CDR3. TCRdb recomputed calls from the multiplex PCR reads with MiXCR, one row per CDR3 protein. Seen here are 640,000 or so distinct CDR3 sequences, approximately 14% observed once, and the top ten hold 7% to 9%. This clonotype was detected many times. Its matching antigen is unknown.

The specimen was blood. This chain joins TRBV3-1 and TRBJ2-5; D is unclear. The TCR originated in a woman aged 18-30 years with Graves' ophthalmopathy. This chain's CDR3 is CASSQNLSPWETQYF. The DNA for the CDR3 is TGTGCCAGCAGTCAAAACCTCAGCCCATGGGAGACCCAGTACTTC.